The 28 T cell receptor beta chains presented below share a single source sample, sequenced in a study of OX40 agonist ivuxolimab in advanced cancers. Libraries were prepared by immunoSEQ multiplex PCR; TCRdb keeps only in-frame clonotypes and omits some of them. The table includes roughly 75,000 clones, roughly nine tenths detected once. The sample in question was CD4+ or CD8+ T cells sorted from blood, obtained in a trial of the OX40 agonist ivuxolimab. All receptors come from an adult with an advanced solid tumor such as melanoma, head and neck, liver or kidney cancer.

The genes are TRBV30 and TRBJ2-3; possibly TRBD2 for D (5 bases). The germline V and J ends were trimmed by 1 base and 2 bases, with 10 bases remaining between them. The CDR3 contains 14 residues. Germline CDR1 GTSNPN, CDR2 SVGIG (reference sequence). CDR3 nucleotide sequence: TGTGCCTGGAGTGCGGCCGGGATCACAGATACGCAGTATTTT. It is translated as CAWSAAGITDTQYF.

The V and J genes are TRBV7-9 and TRBJ1-2, with D possibly being TRBD1 (5 bases). The CDR3 contains 14 residues. Germline V gives CDR1 SEHNR, CDR2 FQNEAQ (reference sequence). The ends were cut back, 0 bases at V and 7 bases at J, with 12 bases in the middle. For the CDR3, the DNA is TGTGCCAGCAGCTTAGCGGGGGACGCAACTGGCTACACCTTC. Amino acids: CASSLAGDATGYTF.

The chain has TRBV11-3 and TRBJ1-1; TRBD1 is a possible D gene (5 bases). V dropped 1 base and J dropped 2 bases, with 11 bases sitting between them. Germline CDR1 is SGHNT and CDR2 is YENEEA. The CDR3 totals 15 residues. CDR3 nucleotides: TGTGCCAGCAGCTTAGTATCGGGGCCAAACACTGAAGCTTTCTTT. Encoded protein: CASSLVSGPNTEAFF.

J is TRBJ2-1 and V is TRBV28; D is possibly TRBD1 (6 bases). CDR3 length: 13 amino acids. Germline V gene data show CDR1 as MDHEN and CDR2 as SYDVKM. V shed 5 bases and J shed 4 bases, with 9 bases lying between them. The CDR3 sequence is CASSRTGYNEQFF. The CDR3 nucleotides are TGTGCCAGCAGTCGCACAGGGTACAATGAGCAGTTCTTC.

In DNA form, the CDR3 reads TGCAGCGTCTTTGGAGGGAATGGCTACACCTTC. Its translation is CSVFGGNGYTF. The V gene is TRBV29-1, the J gene TRBJ1-2; no firm D call. The germline V and J ends were trimmed by 6 bases and 6 bases, with 11 bases remaining between them. This CDR3 is 11 amino acids long. The V gene's germline CDR1 is SQVTM and CDR2 ANQGSEA.

This clone has more than one count but fewer than ten. The genes are TRBV5-4 and TRBJ2-1, with D perhaps matching TRBD1 (5 bases). CDR1 SGHNT and CDR2 YYREEE come from the germline V gene (reference sequence). The CDR3 spans 16 residues. Between the trimmed V and J ends, which lost 1 base and 3 bases, there was a span of 14 bases. The CDR3 region has the DNA TGTGCCAGCAGCTTGACCGGACATGACTTCTACAATGAGCAGTTCTTC. Its translation: CASSLTGHDFYNEQFF.

The rearrangement links TRBV11-2 to TRBJ2-1; no reliable D call. CDR3 length: 14 residues. Germline V CDR1 and CDR2: SGHAT, FQNNGV. The V end was cut by 1 base, the J end by 5 bases, with 9 bases between. The CDR3 reads CASSLGPKNNEQFF. The DNA of the CDR3 is TGTGCCAGCAGCTTAGGTCCGAAGAACAATGAGCAGTTCTTC.

This chain uses TRBV19 with TRBJ2-2; 9 bases agree with TRBD2. With V trimmed by 5 bases and J by 7 bases, 8 bases remained unmatched. The CDR3 has 15 amino acids. Germline lookup yields CDR1 LNHDA and CDR2 SQIVND (reference sequence). CDR3 residues: CASSVTSGGGGELFF. DNA for the CDR3: TGTGCCAGTAGTGTGACTAGCGGAGGTGGCGGGGAGCTGTTTTTT.

V usage is TRBV28 and J usage is TRBJ2-7; either TRBD1 or TRBD2 may fit D (5 bases each). In germline, CDR1 is MDHEN, CDR2 SYDVKM. V lost 7 bases and J lost 0, with 13 bases in between. The length of the CDR3 is 14 residues. CDR3 sequence reads: CASISRDLSYEQYF. The CDR3 DNA reads TGTGCCAGCATTTCCCGGGACCTCTCCTACGAGCAGTACTTC.

The rearrangement uses TRBV5-4 and TRBJ2-7; the D is unclear. CDR1 and CDR2 from the germline V gene are SGHNT and YYREEE (reference sequence). V lost 2 bases, J lost 2 bases, and 11 bases lay in between. CDR3 length equals 14 residues. CDR3 residues: CASSFSGPTYEQYF. CDR3 coding DNA: TGTGCCAGCAGCTTTTCTGGGCCCACCTACGAGCAGTACTTC.

This chain links TRBV5-1 with TRBJ2-7, with D possibly TRBD1 on 6 matching bases. This CDR3 is 14 amino acids long. V shed 1 base and J shed 3 bases, with 11 bases lying between them. The V gene's germline CDR1 is SGHRS and CDR2 YFSETQ. CDR3 bases: TGCGCCAGCAGCTTGTCTAAGGGGGTCTACGAGCAGTACTTC. Protein: CASSLSKGVYEQYF.

This sequence joins TRBV25-1 and TRBJ2-5, with D uncertain. Germline V gives CDR1 MGHDK, CDR2 SYGVNS. Trimming stripped 1 base from V and 5 bases from J, with 17 bases between. The CDR3 has 16 amino acids. CDR3 protein: CASSEWSWVTTETQYF. The DNA of the CDR3 is TGTGCCAGCAGTGAATGGAGTTGGGTCACAACGGAGACCCAGTACTTC.

The chain uses TRBV12-5 and TRBJ2-3; perhaps TRBD2 as D (5 bases). V lost 1 base and J 1 base, leaving 12 bases between the germline ends. Per germline, CDR1 LGHNT and CDR2 FRNRAP. The CDR3 totals 16 residues. CDR3 nucleotides: TGTGCTAGTGGTTTGGGATCGACGGAGGGCACAGATACGCAGTATTTT. It specifies CASGLGSTEGTDTQYF.

The chain couples TRBV5-1 to TRBJ2-5; D is perhaps TRBD1 (6 bases). Looked up from germline, CDR1 is SGHRS and CDR2 is YFSETQ. V was pared by 5 bases and J by 1 base, with 15 bases between. The CDR3 runs to 15 residues. The CDR3 sequence is CASSYLYRAQETQYF. The CDR3 DNA is TGCGCCAGCAGTTACCTCTACAGGGCCCAAGAGACCCAGTACTTC.

This clone has just one count. This rearrangement joins TRBV7-8 to TRBJ1-1, with unresolved D. Trimming took off 1 base at V and 0 bases at J, with 6 bases between the two ends. CDR3 length equals 14 residues. Germline V gene data show CDR1 as SGHVS and CDR2 as FQNEAQ. For the CDR3, the DNA is TGTGCCAGCAGCTTAGTCTTCTTGAACACTGAAGCTTTCTTT. Protein: CASSLVFLNTEAFF. Full variable domain (remainder filled in from reference TRBV7-8 and TRBJ1-1): GAGVSQSPRYKVAKRGQDVALRCDPISGHVSLFWYQQALGQGPEFLTYFQNEAQLDKSGLPSDRFFAERPEGSVSTLKIQRTQQEDSAVYLCASSLVFLNTEAFFGQGTRLTVV.

This chain connects TRBV10-1 to TRBJ1-1, with 8 bases identical to TRBD1. J gave up 3 bases and V 6 bases, and 9 bases lay outside the gene matches. CDR3 length: 15 amino acids. CDR1 and CDR2 from the germline V gene are WNHNN and SYGVQD (reference sequence). The CDR3 nucleotides are TGCGCCAGCAGCTCGGACAGGGAGGTTCACACTGAAGCTTTCTTT. This sequence encodes CASSSDREVHTEAFF.

The chain recombines TRBV5-4 with TRBJ2-7; either TRBD1 or TRBD2 may supply D (7 bases each). This CDR3 is 14 amino acids long. In germline, CDR1 is SGHNT, CDR2 YYREEE (reference sequence). V lost 2 bases and J lost 2, with 11 bases in between. The CDR3 loop reads CASSFQGGPYEQYF. In DNA, the CDR3 is TGTGCCAGCAGCTTCCAGGGGGGGCCCTACGAGCAGTACTTC. Looking up the rest from reference TRBV5-4 and TRBJ2-7 gives the full variable domain: ETGVTQSPTHLIKTRGQQVTLRCSSQSGHNTVSWYQQALGQGPQFIFQYYREEENGRGNFPPRFSGLQFPNYSSELNVNALELDDSALYLCASSFQGGPYEQYFGPGTRLTVT.

The chain joins TRBV28 to TRBJ1-2, with 7 bases fitting TRBD1. The ends lost 6 bases at V and 4 bases at J; junction bases unmatched: 5. Germline CDR1 is MDHEN and CDR2 is SYDVKM. CDR3 length: 13 residues. The CDR3 is CASRPGQLYGYTF. The CDR3 region has the DNA TGTGCCAGCAGACCGGGACAGCTCTATGGCTACACCTTC.

The chain is built from TRBV11-2 and TRBJ1-1; D gene unclear. V was cut by 4 bases and J by 4 bases, with 10 bases left in between. Germline assignment: CDR1 SGHAT and CDR2 FQNNGV. The CDR3 loop spans 13 amino acids. CDR3 sequence reads: CASSSLGFTEAFF. DNA of the CDR3: TGTGCCAGCAGCTCCCTGGGGTTCACTGAAGCTTTCTTT.

The V gene is TRBV10-1, the J gene TRBJ2-2; D not certain. The germline gives CDR1 WNHNN, CDR2 SYGVQD (reference sequence). The CDR3 consists of 13 residues. Trimming left V 2 bases short and J 8 bases short, with 9 bases between. The CDR3 DNA is TGCGCCAGCAGTGAGGACGGTAGAGGGGAGCTGTTTTTT. Translation gives CASSEDGRGELFF.

With regard to this clone: A read error may be the cause here, since a much bigger clone is one base away. The identical CDR3 is also encoded by other nucleotide sequences in the sample. V and J are TRBV7-9 and TRBJ2-2; D not resolved. The CDR3 has 16 amino acids. Germline values: CDR1 SEHNR, CDR2 FQNEAQ (reference sequence). CDR3 coding DNA: TGTGCCAGCAGCTTGATTGGAGCAGGAGACACCGGAGAGCTGTTTTTT. Residues: CASSLIGAGDTGELFF.

This chain uses TRBV9 with TRBJ2-4; D is possibly TRBD1 or TRBD2 (5 bases each). Per the germline V gene, CDR1 is SGDLS and CDR2 is YYNGEE. V was cut by 4 bases and J by 7 bases, with 15 bases left in between. The length of the CDR3 is 14 residues. The CDR3 DNA reads TGTGCCAGCAGCCAACCCGGTGAGGGGAACATTCAGTACTTC. This translates into CASSQPGEGNIQYF.

Note on this clone: Other DNA sequences within the sample encode an identical CDR3. The V and J genes are TRBV27 and TRBJ2-2; D unclear. Trimming left V 5 bases short and J 0 bases short, with 1 base between. The CDR3 has 12 residues. Germline V gene sequence: CDR1 MNHEY, CDR2 SMNVEV (reference sequence). The CDR3 DNA is TGTGCCAGCAGTCCGAACACCGGGGAGCTGTTTTTT. Its protein is CASSPNTGELFF.

This chain joins TRBV7-8 and TRBJ1-5; weak D call: TRBD1 (6 bases). There are 15 residues in the CDR3. With 5 bases removed from V and 3 bases from J, the gap between germline ends came to 14 bases. CDR1 and CDR2 (germline): SGHVS, FQNEAQ. CDR3 sequence: CASSARGGDNQPQHF. The CDR3 nucleotides are TGTGCCAGCAGCGCCCGGGGGGGCGACAATCAGCCCCAGCATTTT.

The CDR3 DNA follows: TGTGCCAGCAGTCTCTTAGCGGGCTCCTACAATGAGCAGTTCTTC. This translates into CASSLLAGSYNEQFF. The chain joins TRBV28 to TRBJ2-1, with TRBD2 matching 7 bases. The CDR3 is made up of 15 amino acids. V was pared by 5 bases and J by 0 bases, with 4 bases of the junction left unmatched. Germline CDR1 MDHEN, CDR2 SYDVKM.

The rearrangement joins TRBV6-4 to TRBJ2-3; TRBD2 agrees at 12 bases. The junction had 7 bases not matched to a gene; V was cut back by 0 bases and J by 6 bases. The germline gives CDR1 MRHNA, CDR2 SNTAGT. CDR3 length: 17 residues. The CDR3 sequence is CASSDSSSGREVDTQYF. Here the CDR3 DNA reads TGTGCCAGCAGTGACTCGTCTAGCGGGAGGGAAGTTGATACGCAGTATTTT.

This clone was picked up a small number of times. The rearrangement links TRBV10-2 to TRBJ2-7; D gene ambiguous. In germline, CDR1 is WSHSY, CDR2 SAAADI. The ends were cut back, 6 bases at V and 2 bases at J, with 8 bases in the middle. The CDR3 contains 12 residues. The CDR3 reads CASRDVAYEQYF. In DNA, the CDR3 is TGCGCCAGCAGGGACGTGGCCTACGAGCAGTACTTC.

This chain links TRBV7-9 with TRBJ2-7; a possible D gene is TRBD1 (6 bases). Trimming left V 5 bases short and J 4 bases short, with 9 bases between. The germline CDR1 and CDR2 sequences are SEHNR and FQNEAQ (reference sequence). The CDR3 spans 12 residues. The DNA for the CDR3 is TGTGCCAGCAGCCAGGGGAAGTACGAGCAGTACTTC. Its protein is CASSQGKYEQYF.